The 4 T cell receptor beta chains below all came from one sample that was sequenced in a study of control samples from healthy donors and cancer patients. Repertoires were generated with immunoSEQ multiplex PCR, while TCRdb's copy carries only in-frame clones and drops some. The data hold about 65,000 clones, with 90% observed a single time. The material sequenced was PBMCs. The receptors were sampled from a woman aged 45-60 years with colorectal cancer.

The chain links TRBV30 to TRBJ2-1, with a weak D call TRBD2 (6 bases). The V gene lost 2 bases and the J gene lost 7 bases, with 12 bases spanning the gap. From germline, CDR1 is GTSNPN and CDR2 SVGIG (reference sequence). The CDR3 consists of 13 residues. The CDR3 protein is CAWSRSGGNEQFF. Written as DNA, the CDR3 is TGTGCCTGGAGTAGGAGTGGAGGGAATGAGCAGTTCTTC.

The chain couples TRBV5-1 to TRBJ2-3; D may be TRBD1 or TRBD2 (6 bases each). This CDR3 has 14 residues. Germline V gene data show CDR1 as SGHRS and CDR2 as YFSETQ. Trimming removed 0 bases at V and 9 bases at J, with 14 bases between. The chain's CDR3 is CASSLGGGILTQYF. For the CDR3, the DNA is TGCGCCAGCAGCTTGGGAGGGGGGATCCTCACGCAGTATTTT. Filled out from reference TRBV5-1 and TRBJ2-3, the complete variable domain reads KAGVTQTPRYLIKTRGQQVTLSCSPISGHRSVSWYQQTPGQGLQFLFEYFSETQRNKGNFPGRFSGRQFSNSRSEMNVSTLELGDSALYLCASSLGGGILTQYFGPGTRLTVL.

V is TRBV5-4 and J is TRBJ2-1, with unresolved D. CDR1 SGHNT and CDR2 YYREEE come from the germline V gene (reference sequence). Trimming pared 4 bases from V and 0 bases from J, leaving 11 bases between. The CDR3 contains 15 residues. Here the CDR3 DNA reads TGTGCCAGCAGCCCGGGCACGGACTCCTACAATGAGCAGTTCTTC. As protein: CASSPGTDSYNEQFF.

The chain has TRBV6-1 and TRBJ2-2; D tentatively reads TRBD1 or TRBD2 (6 bases each). V was trimmed by 2 bases and J by 6 bases, leaving 13 bases between them. The germline CDR1 and CDR2 sequences are MNHNS and SASEGT. The CDR3 loop spans 15 amino acids. Here the CDR3 DNA reads TGTGCCAGCAGTGAATCCCAGGGGAGGCCCGGGGAGCTGTTTTTT. This gives the protein CASSESQGRPGELFF.